The TCR beta chain under discussion was sequenced for a study of glioma-infiltrating T cells after dendritic cell vaccination. About the research overall: Dendritic cell vaccine was injected intradermally three times, biweekly.

Germline V gene data show CDR1 as SQVTM and CDR2 as ANQGSEA. The CDR3 consists of 13 residues. V lost 4 bases and J lost 5; bases outside the gene matches: 1. Using immunoSEQ multiplex PCR, the repertoire was profiled, and TCRdb retains in-frame clones only, with some absent. Of roughly 85,000 clones detected, about 85% appear once; the ten largest clones hold around 8.5%. Time point described: after dendritic cell vaccination, including at tumor progression/relapse. This clonotype was obtained from a human donor with glioblastoma. The sequenced sample was blood, obtained after dendritic cell vaccination. The chain employs TRBV29-1 and TRBJ2-1; 11 bases are shared with TRBD2. CDR3 DNA sequence: TGCAGCGTTGGGGGACTAGCGGACAATGAGCAGTTCTTC. Amino acid sequence: CSVGGLADNEQFF.